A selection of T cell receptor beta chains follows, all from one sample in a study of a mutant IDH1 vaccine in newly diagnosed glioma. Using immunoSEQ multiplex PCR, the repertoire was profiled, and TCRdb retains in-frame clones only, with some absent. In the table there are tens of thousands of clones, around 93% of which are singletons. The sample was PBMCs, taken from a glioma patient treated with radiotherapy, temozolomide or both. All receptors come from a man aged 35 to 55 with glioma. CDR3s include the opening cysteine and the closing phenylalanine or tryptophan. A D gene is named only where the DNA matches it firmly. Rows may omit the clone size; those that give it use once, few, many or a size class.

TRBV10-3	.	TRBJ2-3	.	CAISESLSTDTQYF	TGTGCCATCAGTGAATCCCTTTCCACAGATACGCAGTATTTT
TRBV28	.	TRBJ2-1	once	CASSFIGQVHEQFF	TGTGCCAGCAGTTTTATTGGGCAGGTCCATGAGCAGTTCTTC
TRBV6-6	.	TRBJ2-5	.	CASSYSGLLETQYF	TGTGCCAGCAGTTACTCGGGACTGCTAGAGACCCAGTACTTC
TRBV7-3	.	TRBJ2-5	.	CASSLGDAPRETQYF	TGTGCCAGCAGCTTAGGGGACGCCCCGAGGGAGACCCAGTACTTC
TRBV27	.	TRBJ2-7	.	CASSFLQGDEQYF	TGTGCCAGCAGTTTCTTACAGGGCGACGAGCAGTACTTC
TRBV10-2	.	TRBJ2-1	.	CASRAGVEQFF	TGCGCCAGCAGAGCCGGGGTTGAGCAGTTCTTC
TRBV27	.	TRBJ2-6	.	CASSLYGVAGANVLTF	TGTGCCAGCAGTTTATATGGGGTAGCTGGGGCCAACGTCCTGACTTTC
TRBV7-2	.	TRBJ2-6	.	CASSSPVSGANVLTF	TGTGCCAGCAGCTCCCCAGTATCTGGGGCCAACGTCCTGACTTTC
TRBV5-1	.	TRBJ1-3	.	CASSVSLGSNTIYF	TGCGCCAGCAGCGTGTCGTTGGGGTCAAACACCATATATTTT
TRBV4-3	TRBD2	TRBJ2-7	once	CASSQEASGGDYEQYF	TGCGCCAGCAGCCAAGAAGCGAGCGGGGGGGACTACGAGCAGTACTTC
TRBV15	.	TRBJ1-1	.	CATSRVGLGGGTEAFF	TGTGCCACCAGCAGAGTGGGCCTCGGGGGTGGTACTGAAGCTTTCTTT
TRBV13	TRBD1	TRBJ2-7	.	CASSTNPGTASYEQYF	TGTGCCAGCAGCACCAATCCCGGGACAGCCTCCTACGAGCAGTACTTC
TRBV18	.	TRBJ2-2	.	CASSADKTNTGELFF	TGTGCCAGCTCAGCCGACAAGACGAACACCGGGGAGCTGTTTTTT
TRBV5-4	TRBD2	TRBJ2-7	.	CASSVGTSASYEQYF	TGTGCCAGCAGCGTGGGGACTAGCGCGTCCTACGAGCAGTACTTC
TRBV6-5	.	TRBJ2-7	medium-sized	CASSSDGGYEQYF	TGTGCCAGCAGTTCGGACGGGGGCTACGAGCAGTACTTC
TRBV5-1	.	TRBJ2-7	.	CASSLPDSYEQYF	TGCGCCAGCAGCCTCCCGGACAGCTACGAGCAGTACTTC
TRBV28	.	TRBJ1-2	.	CASSLGLANYGYTF	TGTGCCAGCAGTTTGGGGTTAGCTAACTATGGCTACACCTTC
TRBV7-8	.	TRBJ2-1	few	CASSLVYNEQFF	TGTGCCAGCAGCTTAGTCTACAATGAGCAGTTCTTC
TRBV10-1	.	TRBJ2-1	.	CASSESGYNEQFF	TGCGCCAGCAGTGAGTCGGGGTACAATGAGCAGTTCTTC
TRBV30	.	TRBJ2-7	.	CAWRRGLQQYF	TGTGCCTGGAGAAGAGGGCTACAGCAGTACTTC
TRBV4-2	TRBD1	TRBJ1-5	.	CASSQRQGDNQPQHF	TGTGCCAGCAGCCAAAGACAGGGGGACAATCAGCCCCAGCATTTT
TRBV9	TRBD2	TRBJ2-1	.	CASSVTASGATYNEQFF	TGTGCCAGCAGCGTAACTGCTAGCGGGGCGACCTACAATGAGCAGTTCTTC
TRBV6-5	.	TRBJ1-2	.	CASSYSTGPYGYTF	TGTGCCAGCAGTTACTCGACCGGGCCCTATGGCTACACCTTC
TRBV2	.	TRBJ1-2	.	CASSEDAGADYGYTF	TGTGCCAGCAGTGAAGATGCGGGGGCGGACTATGGCTACACCTTC
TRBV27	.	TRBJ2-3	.	CASSLYGTGWRYF	TGTGCCAGCAGTTTATACGGTACAGGGTGGAGGTATTTT
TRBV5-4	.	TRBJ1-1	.	CASSSGWNTEAFF	TGTGCCAGCAGCTCGGGATGGAACACTGAAGCTTTCTTT
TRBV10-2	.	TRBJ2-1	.	CASRPSGVSSYNEQFF	TGCGCCAGCAGGCCGAGCGGTGTCAGCTCCTACAATGAGCAGTTCTTC
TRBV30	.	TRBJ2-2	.	CAWSTDLTGELFF	TGTGCCTGGAGTACAGACCTCACCGGGGAGCTGTTTTTT
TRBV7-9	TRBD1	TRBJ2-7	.	CASSLGGGKNEQYF	TGTGCCAGCAGCTTAGGAGGGGGCAAGAACGAGCAGTACTTC
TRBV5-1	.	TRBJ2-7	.	CASSLLNLGSYEQYF	TGCGCCAGCAGCCTACTCAACCTAGGTTCTTACGAGCAGTACTTC
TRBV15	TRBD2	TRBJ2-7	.	CATSTRLATYEQYF	TGTGCCACCAGCACCAGACTAGCGACGTACGAGCAGTACTTC
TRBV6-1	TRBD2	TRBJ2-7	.	CASRPSGGYEQYF	TGTGCCAGCAGACCGTCGGGGGGTTACGAGCAGTACTTC
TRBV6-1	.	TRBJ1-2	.	CASSEGQAYGYTF	TGTGCCAGCAGTGAAGGGCAGGCCTATGGCTACACCTTC
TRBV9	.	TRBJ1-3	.	CASSSPRTGTGSGNTIYF	TGTGCCAGCAGCTCCCCCCGGACGGGGACTGGGTCTGGAAACACCATATATTTT
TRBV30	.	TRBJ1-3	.	CAWTGSGFSGNTIYF	TGTGCCTGGACGGGGTCAGGTTTCTCTGGAAACACCATATATTTT
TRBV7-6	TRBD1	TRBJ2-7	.	CASSAYRGGYEQYF	TGTGCCAGCAGCGCATACAGGGGTGGCTACGAGCAGTACTTC
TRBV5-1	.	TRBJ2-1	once	CASSLQGNEQFF	TGCGCCAGCAGCTTGCAAGGGAATGAGCAGTTCTTC
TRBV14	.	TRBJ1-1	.	CASSHQRTANTEAFF	TGTGCCAGCAGCCACCAACGTACGGCAAACACTGAAGCTTTCTTT
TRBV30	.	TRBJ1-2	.	CLSRGLGYGYTF	TGTCTGTCTAGGGGTTTAGGCTATGGCTACACCTTC
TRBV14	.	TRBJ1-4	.	CASSQDIGRPYGKLFF	TGTGCCAGCAGCCAAGATATCGGCCGCCCGTATGGAAAACTGTTTTTT
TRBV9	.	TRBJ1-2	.	CASSVVDPSKGYTF	TGTGCCAGCAGCGTAGTGGATCCTTCTAAGGGCTACACCTTC
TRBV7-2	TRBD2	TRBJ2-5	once	CASSPTGQRGQRGQETQYF	TGTGCCAGCAGCCCCACCGGGCAGCGGGGGCAGCGGGGCCAAGAGACCCAGTACTTC
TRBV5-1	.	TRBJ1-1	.	CASRPQVGGAHTEAFF	TGCGCCAGCCGCCCTCAGGTGGGGGGGGCCCACACTGAAGCTTTCTTT
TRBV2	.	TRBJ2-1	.	CASSVGGAIEFF	TGTGCCAGCAGTGTTGGGGGGGCTATTGAGTTCTTC
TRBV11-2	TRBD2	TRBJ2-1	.	CASSAGLGSYNEQFF	TGTGCCAGCAGCGCGGGACTAGGCTCCTACAATGAGCAGTTCTTC
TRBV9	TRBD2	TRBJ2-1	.	CASSGRDYLYNEQFF	TGTGCCAGCAGCGGACGGGACTATCTTTACAATGAGCAGTTCTTC